The 14 T cell receptor beta chains listed next were all sequenced from one sample in a study of human T cells and chemical hapten exposure. A single record per CDR3 protein comes from TCRdb applying MiXCR to the RACE reads. The repertoire holds tens of thousands of distinct CDR3 sequences, with 9.5% to 13% as singletons. The sample's time point: patch test 2, 6 weeks after DPC sensitization. Treatment in this sample: therapeutic diphenylcyclopropenone sensitization with weekly scalp DPC. The sample consisted of whole blood, taken in connection with sensitization to the hapten diphenylcyclopropenone (DPC). The receptor source for this set is a man between 18 and 35 years old with alopecia areata. Some clones in this sample may be carry-over from other donors' samples.

This chain connects TRBV29-1 to TRBJ1-5; no clear D. The germline gives CDR1 SQVTM, CDR2 ANQGSEA. Trimming pared 0 bases from V and 1 base from J, leaving 4 bases between. The CDR3 runs 13 residues. This chain's CDR3 is CSVEESSNQPQHF. The CDR3 bases are TGCAGCGTTGAAGAATCGAGCAATCAGCCCCAGCATTTT.

At least ten counts were recorded for this clonotype. J is TRBJ2-2 and V is TRBV7-8; 7 nucleotides match TRBD1. V shed 6 bases and J 2 bases; nucleotides not matched to a gene: 12. The CDR3 is made up of 17 amino acids. Germline CDR1 and CDR2: SGHVS and FQNEAQ. This CDR3 reads CASSSFKDRVNTGELFF. The CDR3 region has the DNA TGTGCCAGCAGTTCTTTCAAAGACAGGGTTAACACCGGGGAGCTGTTTTTT.

This CDR3 reads CASSPTRQAQETQYF. The CDR3 coding sequence is TGTGCCAGCAGCCCGACGAGACAGGCCCAAGAGACCCAGTACTTC. The rearrangement uses TRBV7-3 and TRBJ2-5, with D possibly being TRBD1 (6 bases). The CDR3 sequence is 15 residues long. Germline V gives CDR1 SGHTA, CDR2 FQGTGA. Between the trimmed V and J ends, which lost 5 bases and 1 base, there was a span of 14 bases.

The J gene is TRBJ2-3, the V gene TRBV7-8; 9 bases line up with TRBD1. The V segment lost 2 bases and the J segment 7 bases; nucleotides outside the gene matches: 4. Germline V gives CDR1 SGHVS, CDR2 FQNEAQ. The CDR3 spans 14 residues. As DNA, the CDR3 is TGTGCCAGCAGCTTACGGGACAGGGTTCATACGCAGTATTTT. This encodes CASSLRDRVHTQYF.

The chain recombines TRBV27 with TRBJ1-5; D remains unclear. Trimming shortened V by 3 bases and J by 1 base, and 10 bases separated the two germline ends. Germline CDR1 reads MNHEY; CDR2 reads SMNVEV (reference sequence). The CDR3 loop spans 15 amino acids. The CDR3 is CASSFMAASNQPQHF. DNA of the CDR3: TGTGCCAGCAGTTTCATGGCAGCCAGCAATCAGCCCCAGCATTTT.

This clonotype was recorded at least ten times. This sequence joins TRBV25-1 and TRBJ2-5, with D possibly TRBD1 on 5 matching bases. With 5 bases removed from V and 0 bases from J, the gap between germline ends came to 16 bases. Looked up from germline, CDR1 is MGHDK and CDR2 is SYGVNS. This CDR3 has 16 amino acids. CDR3 region: CASSPRLRGDQETQYF. In nucleotides, the CDR3 is TGTGCCAGCAGTCCCCGGTTAAGGGGCGACCAAGAGACCCAGTACTTC.

Concerning this clonotype: The junction departs from germline at one end; a sequencing error may be responsible. The V gene is TRBV20-1, the J gene TRBJ1-2; D remains unclear. Germline V gene sequence: CDR1 DFQATT, CDR2 SNEGSKA (reference sequence). This CDR3 region has 11 residues. The CDR3 sequence: CSGRTNYGYSF. CDR3 nucleotide sequence: TGCAGCGGACGGACTAACTATGGCTACTCCTTC.

Only a few counts were recorded for this clonotype. The V call is TRBV14, the J call TRBJ1-2, with D uncertain. CDR1 is SGHDN, CDR2 FVKESK, per germline. This CDR3 comprises 13 residues. Deletions cut 2 bases from V and 8 bases from J, with 12 bases between. This CDR3 is CASSQNQVGGYTF. CDR3 bases: TGTGCCAGCAGCCAAAATCAGGTCGGGGGCTACACCTTC.

This clonotype has a handful of counts. The chain joins TRBV19 to TRBJ2-4; a possible D gene is TRBD1 (5 bases). CDR1 LNHDA and CDR2 SQIVND come from the germline V gene (reference sequence). V lost 6 bases, J lost 0 bases, and 12 bases lay in between. The CDR3 is made up of 15 amino acids. CDR3 protein: CASSQGLLAKNIQYF. Here the CDR3 DNA reads TGTGCCAGTAGCCAGGGTTTACTAGCCAAAAACATTCAGTACTTC.

This clonotype was recorded a few times. The V gene is TRBV19, the J gene TRBJ2-3; tentatively, D is TRBD1 (5 bases). The length of the CDR3 is 15 residues. Germline V gives CDR1 LNHDA, CDR2 SQIVND (reference sequence). The V and J ends lost 3 bases and 6 bases respectively, with 16 bases between them. The CDR3 is CASSIQGQAPDTQYF. In DNA, the CDR3 is TGTGCCAGTAGTATCCAGGGCCAAGCACCGGATACGCAGTATTTT.

The chain recombines TRBV4-1 with TRBJ1-5; 7 bases are a match to TRBD1. This CDR3 has 15 amino acids. V was pared by 0 bases and J by 7 bases, with 6 bases of the junction left unmatched. Germline CDR1 and CDR2: MGHRA and YSYEKL. The CDR3: CASSQEETGIQPQHF. The CDR3 DNA sequence: TGCGCCAGCAGCCAAGAGGAGACAGGGATACAGCCCCAGCATTTT.

The rearrangement joins TRBV6-5 to TRBJ1-5; D remains unclear. Trimming took 5 bases from V and 0 from J, leaving 14 bases between them. This CDR3 has 16 amino acids. Germline loops: CDR1 MNHEY, CDR2 SVGAGI. The CDR3 loop is CASSQGRVISNQPQHF. The CDR3 bases are TGTGCCAGCAGTCAAGGGAGGGTAATTAGCAATCAGCCCCAGCATTTT.

This clonotype was recorded at least ten times. The genes are TRBV29-1 and TRBJ1-1; possible D gene TRBD1, 5 bases. V was shortened by 6 bases and J by 5 bases, with 13 bases between the two germline ends. The germline CDR1 and CDR2 sequences are SQVTM and ANQGSEA. The CDR3 loop spans 12 amino acids. The DNA of the CDR3 is TGCAGCGTGGATGTGGGGCTGACTGAAGCTTTCTTT. Encoded protein: CSVDVGLTEAFF.

The chain couples TRBV2 to TRBJ1-2; the D gene is possibly TRBD1 (5 bases). The CDR3 has 14 amino acids. V dropped 6 bases and J dropped 4 bases, with 15 bases sitting between them. The germline V gene has CDR1 SNHLY and CDR2 FYNNEI. The CDR3 DNA is TGTGCCAGCAGGGGCGACGGGGCAGTCTATGGCTACACCTTC. It is translated as CASRGDGAVYGYTF.